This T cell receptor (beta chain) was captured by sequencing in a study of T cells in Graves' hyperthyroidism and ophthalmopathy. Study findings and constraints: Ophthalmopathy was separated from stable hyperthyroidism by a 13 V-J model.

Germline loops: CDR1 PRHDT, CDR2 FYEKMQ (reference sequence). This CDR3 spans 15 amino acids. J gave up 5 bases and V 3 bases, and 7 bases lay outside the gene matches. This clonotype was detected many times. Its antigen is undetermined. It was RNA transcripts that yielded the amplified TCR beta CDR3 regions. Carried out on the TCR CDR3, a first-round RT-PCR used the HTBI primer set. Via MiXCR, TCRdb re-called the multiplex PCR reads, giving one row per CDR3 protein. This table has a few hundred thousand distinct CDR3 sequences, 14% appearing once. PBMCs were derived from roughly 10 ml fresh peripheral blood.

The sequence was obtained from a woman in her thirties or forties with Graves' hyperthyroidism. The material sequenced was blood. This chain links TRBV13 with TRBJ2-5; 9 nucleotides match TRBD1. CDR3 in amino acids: CASSFGQGSWETQYF. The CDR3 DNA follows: TGTGCCAGCAGCTTTGGACAGGGGAGTTGGGAGACCCAGTACTTC.